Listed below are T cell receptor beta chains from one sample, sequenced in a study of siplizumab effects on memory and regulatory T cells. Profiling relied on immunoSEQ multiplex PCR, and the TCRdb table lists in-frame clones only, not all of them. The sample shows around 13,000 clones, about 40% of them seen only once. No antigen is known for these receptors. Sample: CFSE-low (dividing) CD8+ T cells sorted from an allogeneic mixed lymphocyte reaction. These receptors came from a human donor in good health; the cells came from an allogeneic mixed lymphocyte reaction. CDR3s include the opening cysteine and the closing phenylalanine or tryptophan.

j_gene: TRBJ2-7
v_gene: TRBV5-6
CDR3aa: CASSLEHEFYEQYF

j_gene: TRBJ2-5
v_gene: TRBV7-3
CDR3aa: CASSLGALAGGRETQYF

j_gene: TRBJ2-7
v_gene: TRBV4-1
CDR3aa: CASSLGTSYEQYF

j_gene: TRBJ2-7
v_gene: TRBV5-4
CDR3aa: CASSLGGEPYEQYF

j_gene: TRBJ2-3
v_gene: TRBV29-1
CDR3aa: CSVERGGTDTQYF

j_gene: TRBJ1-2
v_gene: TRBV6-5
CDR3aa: CASSLTVPIYGYTF

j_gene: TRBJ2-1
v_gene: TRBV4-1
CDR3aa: CASSQVNAGYNEQFF

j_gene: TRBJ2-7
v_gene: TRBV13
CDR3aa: CASSATGGSSYEQYF

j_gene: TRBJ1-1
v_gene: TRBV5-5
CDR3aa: CASTEQGENTEAFF

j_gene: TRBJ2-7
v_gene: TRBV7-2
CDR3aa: CASSPKRAYEQYF

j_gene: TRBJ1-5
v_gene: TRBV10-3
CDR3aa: CAISEVMYQPQHF

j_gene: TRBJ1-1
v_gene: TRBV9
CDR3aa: CASSVVSGNTEAFF

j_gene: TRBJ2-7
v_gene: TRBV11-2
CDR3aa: CASSLEVADYEQYF

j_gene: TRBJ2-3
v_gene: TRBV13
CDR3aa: CASSLGRMDTQYF

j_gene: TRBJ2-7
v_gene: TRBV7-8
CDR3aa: CASSLEGRWVYEQYF

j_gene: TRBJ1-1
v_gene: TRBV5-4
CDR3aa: CASSFTGGLTEAFF

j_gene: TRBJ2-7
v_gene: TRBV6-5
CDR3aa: CASSYGTGGYEQYF

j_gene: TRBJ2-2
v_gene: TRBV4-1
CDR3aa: CASSRGQGSTGELFF